The clone carrying this T cell receptor (beta chain) has a count of ten or more. The CDR3 runs to 12 residues. CDR1 and CDR2 from the germline V gene are MNHNY and SVGAGI (reference sequence). V was trimmed by 0 bases and J by 8 bases, leaving 7 bases between them. This record belongs to a study of Graves' ophthalmopathy and Graves' hyperthyroidism. As the template, RNA transcripts were used to amplify TCR beta CDR3 regions. Second-round multiplex PCR came after a first-round RT-PCR that employed HTBI primers. TCRdb itself ran the multiplex PCR reads through MiXCR, one entry per CDR3 protein. The sample records approximately 540,000 distinct CDR3 sequences, roughly 40% being singletons. Eligible hyperthyroidism cases comprised new diagnoses of under 2 months' duration in individuals aged 18 to 65. Establishment of the diagnosis relied upon clinical symptoms, serum thyroxine, TRAb, thyroid ultrasound and orbital computed tomography.

The source material was peripheral blood or thyroid tissue (not recorded which). The chain recombines TRBV6-6 with TRBJ1-1, with D uncertain. The origin of this receptor is an adult man with Graves' hyperthyroidism. The CDR3 spells CASSYSIQEAFF. In DNA, the CDR3 is TGTGCCAGCAGTTACTCGATACAGGAAGCTTTCTTT.